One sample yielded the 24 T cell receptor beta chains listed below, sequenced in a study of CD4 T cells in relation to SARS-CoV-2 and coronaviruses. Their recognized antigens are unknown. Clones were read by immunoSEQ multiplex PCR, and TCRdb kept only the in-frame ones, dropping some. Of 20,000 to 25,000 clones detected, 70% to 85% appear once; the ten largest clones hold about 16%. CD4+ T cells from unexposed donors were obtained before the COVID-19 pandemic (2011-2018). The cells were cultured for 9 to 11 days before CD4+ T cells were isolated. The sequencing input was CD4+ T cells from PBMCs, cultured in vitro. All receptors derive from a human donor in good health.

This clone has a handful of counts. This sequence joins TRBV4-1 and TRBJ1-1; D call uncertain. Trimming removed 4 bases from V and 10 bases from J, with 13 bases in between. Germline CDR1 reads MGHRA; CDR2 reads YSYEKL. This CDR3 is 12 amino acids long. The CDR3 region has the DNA TGCGCCAGCAGCCGTTACCCCGGATCAGCTTTCTTT. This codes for CASSRYPGSAFF.

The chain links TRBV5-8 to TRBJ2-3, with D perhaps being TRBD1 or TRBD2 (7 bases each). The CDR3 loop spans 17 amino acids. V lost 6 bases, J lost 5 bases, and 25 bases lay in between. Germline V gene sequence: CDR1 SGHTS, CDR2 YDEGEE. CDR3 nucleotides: TGTGCCAGCAACCCCTGGGGGGGCGGCAGGGGGGAAGATACGCAGTATTTT. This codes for CASNPWGGGRGEDTQYF.

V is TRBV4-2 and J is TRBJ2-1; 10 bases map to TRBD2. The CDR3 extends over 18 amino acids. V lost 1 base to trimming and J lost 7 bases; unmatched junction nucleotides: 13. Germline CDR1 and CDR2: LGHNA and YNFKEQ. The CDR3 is CASSQGLAGGGGWNEQFF. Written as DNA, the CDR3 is TGTGCCAGCAGCCAAGGGTTAGCGGGGGGAGGGGGATGGAATGAGCAGTTCTTC.

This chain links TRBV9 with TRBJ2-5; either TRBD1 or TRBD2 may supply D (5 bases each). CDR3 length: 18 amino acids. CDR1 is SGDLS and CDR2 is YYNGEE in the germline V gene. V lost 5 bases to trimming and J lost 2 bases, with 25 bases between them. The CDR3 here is CASSWGLGPEGSQETQYF. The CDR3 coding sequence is TGTGCCAGCAGTTGGGGTCTGGGACCCGAGGGATCTCAAGAGACCCAGTACTTC.

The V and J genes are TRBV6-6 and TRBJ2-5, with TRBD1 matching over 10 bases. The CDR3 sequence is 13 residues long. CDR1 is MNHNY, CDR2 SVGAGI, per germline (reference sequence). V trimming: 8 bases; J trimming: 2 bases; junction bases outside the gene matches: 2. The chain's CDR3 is CASQDRGQETQYF. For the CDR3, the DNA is TGTGCCAGCCAGGACAGGGGGCAAGAGACCCAGTACTTC.

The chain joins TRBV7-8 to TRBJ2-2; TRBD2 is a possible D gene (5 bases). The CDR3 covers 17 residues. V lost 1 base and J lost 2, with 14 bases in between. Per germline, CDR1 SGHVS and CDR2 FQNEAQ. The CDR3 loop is CASSLDAGPANTGELFF. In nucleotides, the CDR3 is TGTGCCAGCAGCTTAGACGCGGGCCCAGCTAACACCGGGGAGCTGTTTTTT.

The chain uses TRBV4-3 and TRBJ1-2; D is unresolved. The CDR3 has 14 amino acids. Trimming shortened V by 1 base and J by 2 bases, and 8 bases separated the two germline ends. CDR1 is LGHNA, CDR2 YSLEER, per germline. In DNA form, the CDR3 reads TGCGCCAGCAGCCAAGGGGCGGTAAACTATGGCTACACCTTC. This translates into CASSQGAVNYGYTF.

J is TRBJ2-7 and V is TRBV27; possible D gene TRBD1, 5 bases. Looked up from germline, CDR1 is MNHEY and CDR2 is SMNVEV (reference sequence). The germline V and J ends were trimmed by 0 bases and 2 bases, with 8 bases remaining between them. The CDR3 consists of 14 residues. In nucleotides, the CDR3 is TGTGCCAGCAGTTTATCCAGGGCCACCTACGAGCAGTACTTC. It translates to CASSLSRATYEQYF.

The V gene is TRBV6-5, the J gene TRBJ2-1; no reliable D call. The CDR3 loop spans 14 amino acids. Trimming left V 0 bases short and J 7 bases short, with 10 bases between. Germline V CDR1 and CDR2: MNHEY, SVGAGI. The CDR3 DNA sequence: TGTGCCAGCAGTTACTCGGGTGCTAGGAATGAGCAGTTCTTC. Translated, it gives CASSYSGARNEQFF.

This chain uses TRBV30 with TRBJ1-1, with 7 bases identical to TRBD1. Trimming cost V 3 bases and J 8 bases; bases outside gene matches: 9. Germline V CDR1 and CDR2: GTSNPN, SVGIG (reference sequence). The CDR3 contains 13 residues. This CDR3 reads CAWRTGLVIEAFF. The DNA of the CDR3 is TGTGCCTGGAGGACAGGGTTAGTTATCGAAGCTTTCTTT.

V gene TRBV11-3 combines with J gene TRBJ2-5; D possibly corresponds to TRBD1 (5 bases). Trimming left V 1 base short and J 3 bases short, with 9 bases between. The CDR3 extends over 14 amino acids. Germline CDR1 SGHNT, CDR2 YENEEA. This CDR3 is CASSLGPTEETQYF. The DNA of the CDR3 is TGTGCCAGCAGCTTAGGTCCGACAGAAGAGACCCAGTACTTC.

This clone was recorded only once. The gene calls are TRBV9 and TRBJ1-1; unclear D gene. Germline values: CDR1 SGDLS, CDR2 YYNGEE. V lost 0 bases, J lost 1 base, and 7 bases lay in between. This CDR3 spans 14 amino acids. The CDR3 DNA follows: TGTGCCAGCAGCGTAGGTGCGGCGAACACTGAAGCTTTCTTT. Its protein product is CASSVGAANTEAFF.

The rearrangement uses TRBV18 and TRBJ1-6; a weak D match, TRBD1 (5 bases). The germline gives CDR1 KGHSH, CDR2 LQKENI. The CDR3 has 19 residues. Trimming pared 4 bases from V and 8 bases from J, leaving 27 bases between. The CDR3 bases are TGTGCCAGCTCACTGGTTGGGCCGGGACCCATCACGTATGATTCACCCCTCCACTTT. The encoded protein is CASSLVGPGPITYDSPLHF. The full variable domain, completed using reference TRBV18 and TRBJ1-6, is NAGVMQNPRHLVRRRGQEARLRCSPMKGHSHVYWYRQLPEEGLKFMVYLQKENIIDESGMPKERFSAEFPKEGPSILRIQQVVRGDSAAYFCASSLVGPGPITYDSPLHFGNGTRLTVT.

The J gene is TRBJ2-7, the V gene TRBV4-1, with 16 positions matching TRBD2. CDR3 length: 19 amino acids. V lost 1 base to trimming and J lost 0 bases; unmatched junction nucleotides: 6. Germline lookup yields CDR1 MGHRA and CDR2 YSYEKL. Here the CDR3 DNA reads TGCGCCAGCAGCCAAGCCGGGACTAGCGGGAGGGCTAGCTCCTACGAGCAGTACTTC. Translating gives CASSQAGTSGRASSYEQYF.

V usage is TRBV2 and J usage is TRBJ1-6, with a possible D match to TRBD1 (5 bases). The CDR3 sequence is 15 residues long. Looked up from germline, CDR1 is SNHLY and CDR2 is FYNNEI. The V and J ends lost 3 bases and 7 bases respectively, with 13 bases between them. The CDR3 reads CASSDLRQGNSPLHF. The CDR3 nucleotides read TGTGCCAGCAGTGATCTTCGCCAGGGCAATTCACCCCTCCACTTT.

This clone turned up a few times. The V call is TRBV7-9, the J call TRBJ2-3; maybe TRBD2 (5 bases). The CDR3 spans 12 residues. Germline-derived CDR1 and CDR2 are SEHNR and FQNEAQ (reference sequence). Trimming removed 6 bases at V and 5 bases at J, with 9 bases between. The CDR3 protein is CASRIEGDTQYF. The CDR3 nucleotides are TGTGCCAGCAGGATTGAGGGAGATACGCAGTATTTT. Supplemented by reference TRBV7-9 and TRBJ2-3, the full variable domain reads DTGVSQNPRHKITKRGQNVTFRCDPISEHNRLYWYRQTLGQGPEFLTYFQNEAQLEKSRLLSDRFSAERPKGSFSTLEIQRTEQGDSAMYLCASRIEGDTQYFGPGTRLTVL.

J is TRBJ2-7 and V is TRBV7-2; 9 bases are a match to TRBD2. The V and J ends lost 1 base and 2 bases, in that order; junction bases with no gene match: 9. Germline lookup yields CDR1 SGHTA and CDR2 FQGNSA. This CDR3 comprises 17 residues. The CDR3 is CASSLDSLAGYTYEQYF. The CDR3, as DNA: TGTGCCAGCAGCTTAGATTCACTAGCGGGCTATACCTACGAGCAGTACTTC.

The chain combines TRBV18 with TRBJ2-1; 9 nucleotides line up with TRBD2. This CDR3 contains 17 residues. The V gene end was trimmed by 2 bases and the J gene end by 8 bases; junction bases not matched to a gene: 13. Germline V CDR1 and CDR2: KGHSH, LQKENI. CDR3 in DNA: TGTGCCAGCTCACCAACCAATCCCAGCGGGAGGTTTGATGAGCAGTTCTTC. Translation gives CASSPTNPSGRFDEQFF.

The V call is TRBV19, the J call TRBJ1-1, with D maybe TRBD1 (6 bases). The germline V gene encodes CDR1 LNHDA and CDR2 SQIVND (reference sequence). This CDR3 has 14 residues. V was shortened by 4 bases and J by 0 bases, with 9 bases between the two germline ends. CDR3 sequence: CASSTGQLNTEAFF. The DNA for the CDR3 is TGTGCCAGTAGTACTGGACAGTTGAACACTGAAGCTTTCTTT.

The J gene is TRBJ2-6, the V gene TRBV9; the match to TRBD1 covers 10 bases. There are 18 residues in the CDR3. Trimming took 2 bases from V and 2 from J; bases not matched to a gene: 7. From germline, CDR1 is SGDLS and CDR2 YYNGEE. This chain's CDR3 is CASSVRDRGFAGANVLTF. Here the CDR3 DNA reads TGTGCCAGCAGCGTCCGGGACAGGGGTTTCGCTGGGGCCAACGTCCTGACTTTC.

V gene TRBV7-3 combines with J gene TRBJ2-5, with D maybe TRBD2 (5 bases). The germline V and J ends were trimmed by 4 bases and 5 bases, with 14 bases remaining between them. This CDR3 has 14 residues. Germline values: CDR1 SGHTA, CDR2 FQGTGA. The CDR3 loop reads CASSSPGLEETQYF. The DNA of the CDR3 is TGTGCCAGCAGCTCGCCAGGACTCGAGGAGACCCAGTACTTC. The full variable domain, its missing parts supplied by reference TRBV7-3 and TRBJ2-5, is GAGVSQTPSNKVTEKGKYVELRCDPISGHTALYWYRQSLGQGPEFLIYFQGTGAADDSGLPNDRFFAVRPEGSVSTLKIQRTERGDSAVYLCASSSPGLEETQYFGPGTRLLVL.

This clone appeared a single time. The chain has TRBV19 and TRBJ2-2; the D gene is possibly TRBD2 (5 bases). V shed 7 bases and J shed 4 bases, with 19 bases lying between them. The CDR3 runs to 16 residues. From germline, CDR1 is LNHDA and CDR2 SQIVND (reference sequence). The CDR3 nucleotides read TGTGCCAGTAAGATCGGGGTAAGCGGAGCCACCGGGGAGCTGTTTTTT. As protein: CASKIGVSGATGELFF.

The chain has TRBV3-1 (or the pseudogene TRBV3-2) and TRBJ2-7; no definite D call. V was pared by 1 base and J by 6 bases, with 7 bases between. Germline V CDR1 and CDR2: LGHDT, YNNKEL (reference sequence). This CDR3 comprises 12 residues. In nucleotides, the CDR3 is TGTGCCAGCAGCCAAGTTTCACGCGAGCAGTACTTC. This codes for CASSQVSREQYF.

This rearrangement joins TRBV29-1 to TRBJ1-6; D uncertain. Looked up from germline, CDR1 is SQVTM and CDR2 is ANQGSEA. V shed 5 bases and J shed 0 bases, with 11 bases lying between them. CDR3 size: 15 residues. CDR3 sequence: CSVLIEGSYNSPLHF. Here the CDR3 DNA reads TGCAGCGTTTTGATTGAGGGCTCCTATAATTCACCCCTCCACTTT.